This T cell receptor beta chain appears in the sequencing data of a study of Graves' ophthalmopathy and Graves' hyperthyroidism. Overall study: Peripheral blood sampling preceded any treatment and occurred at initial diagnosis.

Trimming removed 5 bases at V and 0 bases at J, with 17 bases between. This CDR3 region has 16 residues. The germline V gene has CDR1 SGHAT and CDR2 FQDESV (reference sequence). Amplification targeted the TCR beta CDR3 regions, with RNA transcripts as the source material. First-round RT-PCR relied on HTBI primers, and a second-round multiplex PCR came next. TCRdb analysed the multiplex PCR reads with MiXCR anew, one entry per CDR3 protein. The sample has 400,000 or so distinct CDR3 sequences; about 15% are singletons. General study points: Cross-validated, the 13-signature model showed 87.88%/81.08% sensitivity/specificity, and 80%/75% in the test set. This model predicted ophthalmopathy progression (sensitivity around 71%, specificity about 72%).

On this clonotype: The target antigen is unknown.

The receptor was isolated from an adult woman with stable Graves' hyperthyroidism. The chain couples TRBV11-1 to TRBJ2-7; D is unresolved. Sequenced sample: peripheral blood. The CDR3 sequence is CASSDDRYLSSYEQYF. CDR3 in DNA: TGTGCCAGCAGCGACGACCGATACCTAAGCTCCTACGAGCAGTACTTC.